The rows below give T cell receptor beta chains drawn from one sample of a study of control samples from healthy donors and cancer patients. Sequencing used immunoSEQ multiplex PCR; TCRdb keeps in-frame clones, though not all of them. This table holds 45,000 to 70,000 clones, under 95% found once. Material for sequencing was PBMCs. Every receptor here comes from a man aged 30 to 45 with colorectal cancer. CDR3s include the opening cysteine and the closing phenylalanine or tryptophan. The D gene is left open where the match is weak. Not every row has a clone size; where given, it reads once, few, many or a size class.

v_gene	d_gene	j_gene	abundance	CDR3nt	CDR3aa
TRBV7-2	NA	TRBJ1-2	NA	TGTGCCAGCAGCCCTCAGACTGTCGCGAACTATGGCTACACCTTC	CASSPQTVANYGYTF
TRBV29-1	TRBD1	TRBJ1-2	NA	TGCAGCGTCCTCGGGACAGGGCCGAAGAACTATGGCTACACCTTC	CSVLGTGPKNYGYTF
TRBV7-9	NA	TRBJ2-4	NA	TGTGCCAGCAGCTTCCTACCAGGGGCCGGTGTGTCCATTCAGTACTTC	CASSFLPGAGVSIQYF
TRBV11-2	NA	TRBJ2-5	NA	TGTGCCAGCAGCCACGACCACCAAGAGACCCAGTACTTC	CASSHDHQETQYF
TRBV7-2	NA	TRBJ1-3	NA	TGTGCCAGCAGCTTAACGGGACCGAGGACTGGAAACACCATATATTTT	CASSLTGPRTGNTIYF
TRBV5-5	NA	TRBJ2-7	NA	TGTGCCAGCAGCTCGGACTTTACAGGGCATAGCTCCTACGAGCAGTACTTC	CASSSDFTGHSSYEQYF
TRBV5-4	NA	TRBJ1-2	NA	TGTGCCAGCAGCTCCAGGGAGCACTATGGCTACACCTTC	CASSSREHYGYTF
TRBV5-4	NA	TRBJ2-2	NA	TGTGCCAGCAGCTTACAGGGACACGGGGAGCTGTTTTTT	CASSLQGHGELFF
TRBV11-2	TRBD1	TRBJ1-2	NA	TGTGCCAGCAGCACACTCCACAGGGGAGAATCGGATGGCTACACCTTC	CASSTLHRGESDGYTF
TRBV2	TRBD1	TRBJ1-5	NA	TGTGCCAGCAGTGAAGGGATTCGTAACAGGGGGCTGTATCAGCCCCAGCATTTT	CASSEGIRNRGLYQPQHF
TRBV5-8	NA	TRBJ1-1	NA	TGTGCCAGCAACTACGGGATAATTAAAGCTTTCTTT	CASNYGIIKAFF
TRBV6-2/TRBV6-3	TRBD2	TRBJ2-3	NA	TGTGCCAGCAGCGGGTTGGCGGGGGGGCAAAGAGATACGCAGTATTTT	CASSGLAGGQRDTQYF
TRBV14	TRBD2	TRBJ2-2	once	TGTGCCAGCAGCCAAGATTGGGGTCGCGGGGGAACCGGGGAGCTGTTTTTT	CASSQDWGRGGTGELFF
TRBV30	TRBD1	TRBJ1-1	NA	TGTGCCTGGAGGGGACAGGGGGCGCCTAACACTGAAGCTTTCTTT	CAWRGQGAPNTEAFF
TRBV11-2	NA	TRBJ2-7	NA	TGTGCCAGCAGCTTAGACGTGAGCTTCCACGAGCAGTACTTC	CASSLDVSFHEQYF
TRBV12-3/TRBV12-4	NA	TRBJ1-1	NA	TGTGCCAGCAGTTCCGGCCAGGAAGCTTTCTTT	CASSSGQEAFF
TRBV5-1	TRBD2	TRBJ2-1	NA	TGCGCCAGCAGAGCCGGGACTAGCGGGGGGGCTTACAATGAGCAGTTCTTC	CASRAGTSGGAYNEQFF
TRBV7-9	NA	TRBJ1-1	NA	TGTGCCAGCAGACTTAACCAGATCGCCGAAGCTTTCTTT	CASRLNQIAEAFF
TRBV14	NA	TRBJ1-3	once	TGTGCCAGCAGCCAAGGTTACGGGGAAAATGGAAACACCATATATTTT	CASSQGYGENGNTIYF
TRBV4-3	NA	TRBJ1-5	NA	TGCGCCAGCAGCCAAAACCAGGGCCAGCCCCAGCATTTT	CASSQNQGQPQHF
TRBV6-1	TRBD1	TRBJ2-1	NA	TGTGCCAGCAGTGAAGAGGCAGGGGGCGGGGCGGATGAGCAGTTCTTC	CASSEEAGGGADEQFF
TRBV5-4	TRBD1	TRBJ2-7	NA	TGTGCCAGCAGTCGTGACAGGGGGAGCTCCTACGAGCAGTACTTC	CASSRDRGSSYEQYF
TRBV5-1	TRBD2	TRBJ2-3	NA	TGCGCCAGCAACCCACAAGCGGGGGGTAAAGATACGCAGTATTTT	CASNPQAGGKDTQYF
TRBV6-5	TRBD1	TRBJ1-2	NA	TGTGCCAGCCGCGTTCAGGGGGGCGGCTACACCTTC	CASRVQGGGYTF
TRBV15	NA	TRBJ1-4	NA	TGTGCCACCAGCAGAGGACAGTATGAAAAACTGTTTTTT	CATSRGQYEKLFF
TRBV5-1	TRBD1	TRBJ2-7	NA	TGCGCCAGCAGCACCTGGGACAGACCCTACGAGCAGTACTTC	CASSTWDRPYEQYF
TRBV27	TRBD1	TRBJ1-5	NA	TGTGCCAGCAGTTTGGTGACAGGGTATCAGCCCCAGCATTTT	CASSLVTGYQPQHF
TRBV7-2	NA	TRBJ1-5	NA	TGTGCCAGCAGCTTAACAGGTAGTAGCAATCAGCCCCAGCATTTT	CASSLTGSSNQPQHF
TRBV4-2	NA	TRBJ1-1	NA	TGTGCCAGCAGCCAAGAGGGGGGGGGTGCCACTGAAGCTTTCTTT	CASSQEGGGATEAFF
TRBV5-1	TRBD1	TRBJ2-1	once	TGCGCCAGCAGCTCCACTTGGGACAGGGGATACAATGAGCAGTTCTTC	CASSSTWDRGYNEQFF
TRBV4-3	NA	TRBJ2-5	few	TGCGCCAGCAGCCAAGAAGGGGGTTGGGGGCAGGGAGAGACCCAGTACTTC	CASSQEGGWGQGETQYF
TRBV10-3	TRBD2	TRBJ2-3	few	TGTGCCATCAGTGACCCCGGGAGTAGCGGGGGGTCCGATACGCAGTATTTT	CAISDPGSSGGSDTQYF
TRBV5-1	NA	TRBJ1-1	NA	TGCGCCAGCGGACCGTGGTCGAACACTGAAGCTTTCTTT	CASGPWSNTEAFF
TRBV7-2	TRBD1	TRBJ1-2	NA	TGTGCCAGCAGCTCTAGACAGGGTCTCAATGGCTACACCTTC	CASSSRQGLNGYTF
TRBV6-6	TRBD1	TRBJ1-4	NA	TGTGCCAGCAGAATCGACAGGGACGGAACTAATGAAAAACTGTTTTTT	CASRIDRDGTNEKLFF
TRBV29-1	NA	TRBJ2-7	NA	TGCAGCGTTGAAGGGTCGCAGGGGGGTGGGACCTACGAGCAGTACTTC	CSVEGSQGGGTYEQYF
TRBV7-2	TRBD1	TRBJ1-6	NA	TGTGCCAGCAGCTTAGTTTGGAGTGGGAGACAGGGGAACTCACCCCTCCACTTT	CASSLVWSGRQGNSPLHF
TRBV14	NA	TRBJ2-4	NA	TGTGCCAGCAGCCAAGAATTTCAGGGGGGTAGCATTCAGTACTTC	CASSQEFQGGSIQYF
TRBV10-1	NA	TRBJ2-3	once	TGCGCCAGCAGTGAAGGGGGATCCTCGGATACGCAGTATTTT	CASSEGGSSDTQYF
TRBV10-3	NA	TRBJ2-1	once	TGTGCCATCAGCCTCCATTTTGACACCGGCAATGAGCAGTTCTTC	CAISLHFDTGNEQFF
TRBV30	NA	TRBJ2-3	NA	TGTGCCTGGAAAAAGGGGCGCCTACCCACAGATACGCAGTATTTT	CAWKKGRLPTDTQYF
TRBV2	TRBD1	TRBJ2-7	NA	TGTGCCAGCGGGGGACAGATGGGGTCCGAGCAGTACTTC	CASGGQMGSEQYF
TRBV4-3	NA	TRBJ2-5	NA	TGCGCCAGCAGCCAAGGGGTGAACAGGGTCCGAGAGACCCAGTACTTC	CASSQGVNRVRETQYF
TRBV7-2	NA	TRBJ1-2	NA	TGTGCCAGCAGCAGAGATGGCACTAACTATGGCTACACCTTC	CASSRDGTNYGYTF
TRBV5-5	NA	TRBJ1-1	NA	TGTGCCAGCAGCTTGCGGGCAGCCAGGGGCACTGAAGCTTTCTTT	CASSLRAARGTEAFF
TRBV5-1	TRBD1	TRBJ2-2	once	TGCGCCAGCAGCCCTATGGGACAGGGAATCACGAACACCGGGGAGCTGTTTTTT	CASSPMGQGITNTGELFF